This T cell receptor (beta chain) was sequenced during a study of long-term antiretroviral therapy in people with HIV (dated by TCRdb to about 2022). At the level of the whole study: Collection of the earliest samples took place about a decade ahead of the 2015 WHO recommendation for immediate ART, at a time when ART was typically delayed until CD4 counts fell. A retrospective serial study tested whether changes in peripheral blood TRB repertoire composition and diversity were associated with ART initiation and durable HIV suppression. A total of roughly 200 cryopreserved PBMC samples were contributed to the cohort by 30 adults with confirmed HIV infection, with samples collected serially over a mean of approximately 6 years (range 1-12). About 35% of the 30 participants with HIV were female. Test extractions of a monoclonal T-cell line alongside 30 to 35 polyclonal samples showed no cross-contamination during QIAcube processing. The paper's findings and limits, for the study overall: Because pre-ART samples had limited cell numbers, profiling was done on unsorted PBMC rather than on sorted CD4+ and CD8+ T cells. Inferences about post-ART repertoire changes were limited because no data were available on ART adherence, viral resistance or therapy changes. HIV repertoires had narrower CDR3 length ranges than controls, and the network structure suggested an antigen-experienced repertoire that shifted only slightly toward naive after ART. A significant increase in TRB diversity was found to be associated with ART initiation, although TRB diversity was observed to remain significantly below that of transplant donor controls even after long-term ART. Expanded TRB clones identified before ART initiation dominated the repertoire at all time points, although this dominance fluctuated and declined in many PLHIV after ART. Owing to limited PBMC availability, only the TCR beta chain was sequenced, without alpha chain pairing. The samples were dated from about 2003 to 2018, and the ART regimens that were used may be less effective than current ART regimens.

Sequencing of the TRB variable region was done with the immunoSEQ hsTCRB v3.0 assay at survey level resolution. The targeted TRB sequencing depth was roughly 35,000-50,000 T-cell genomes per sample. An Illumina MiSeq with a v3 150-cycle kit was used to sequence the pooled TRB libraries. Turning to the authors' computational methods: Repertoire analysis was run in R within a reproducible Nextflow workflow that covered QC, data transformation and analysis. LymphoSeq2, an R package for AIRR-Seq data exploration, was used to implement custom analyses. A few samples yielding fewer than 5000 total TRB sequences were excluded, leaving approximately 200 analyzed HIV repertoires. Among the 188 retained HIV repertoires, about 60 were collected before ART initiation and some 130 were collected after ART initiation. Repertoires were downsampled to 5000 TRB nucleotide sequences, with summary statistics averaged over 100 downsampling iterations. The analysis kept only TRB sequences whose CDR3 regions were at least seven amino acids long. Diversity was measured with a Shannon entropy-derived clonality score and the Gini coefficient. In the repertoire networks, any two of the top 5000 CDR3 amino acid sequences were connected whenever the two sequences differed by an edit distance of one. GLIPH2 predicted antigen specificity groups and MHC restriction for TRB CDR3 amino acid sequences. Known CMV, EBV, HIV or tissue antigen associations were flagged by matching CDR3 amino acid sequences against VDJdb and McPAS-TCR. Pre-ART, post-ART and control groups were compared with Wilcoxon signed-rank tests and Holm-Bonferroni correction. What TCRdb holds here is the immuneACCESS table cut down to in-frame rearrangements. Part of the clones is not present; checked against another copy, under half of the missing clones reflect an unresolved V gene, and the others are unexplained. That table gives V, J and clone size, and the DNA gave D and trimming. The sample has 15,000 to 20,000 clones on record, around 78% of them singletons. About 6.9% of the sample goes to the ten largest clones.

Inclusion was restricted to participants for whom at least one PBMC sample before ART initiation and at least two post-ART samples were available. Treatment was received in the United States of America by all participants with HIV. Cryopreserved samples of about 1-11 million PBMC were thawed and washed before DNA extraction. At the time of the earliest PBMC sample, participants with HIV were aged between about 20 and 55 years. Per participant, PBMC samples came from 1-4 timepoints prior to ART initiation and 2-8 timepoints following ART initiation, for a median of 7 samples. Serial HIV viral load, CD4+ T-cell count, ART history and demographic data were obtained for every participant. Genomic DNA was extracted from unsorted PBMC with a Qiagen kit on a QIAcube, with processing performed in batches of 12 samples. About this clone: The antigen this receptor binds is unknown. Within one base of it there is no much larger clone, and no base qualities were kept.

Sequenced here: unsorted PBMCs, sampled 2.2 years after starting antiretroviral therapy. The receptor comes from a man between 50 and 59 years old with HIV.

The CDR3 amino acid sequence is: CAWSRGGETQYF. The DNA sequence is as follows: TGTGCCTGGAGTAGGGGAGGCGAGACCCAGTACTTC. In this chain, TRBV30 is recombined with TRBJ2-5; TRBD2 is perhaps the D gene, given 6 matching bases. The V end loses 2 bases and the J end loses 5 bases, and a stretch of 9 bases separates them. CDR1 GTSNPN and CDR2 SVGIG were looked up in the germline V gene (reference sequence). Including the terminal cysteine and phenylalanine, the CDR3 comprises 12 residues. Only CDR3 DNA is held: 36 bases, read in frame from base 1.